This record looks at one T cell receptor beta chain sequence and its context. Its specificity is unknown. Germline CDR1 and CDR2: MNHEY and SMNVEV (reference sequence). V was shortened by 6 bases and J by 2 bases, with 10 bases between the two germline ends. The CDR3 extends over 14 amino acids. The data originate from a study of T cell responses to AZD1222 COVID-19 vaccine. General study results and limits: After the peak T cell response, and only then, were repertoires sampled.

The assay was immunoSEQ multiplex PCR, and TCRdb's table has in-frame clones only and misses some. The sample lists 150,000 to 200,000 clones, 90% occurring once. J is TRBJ2-2 and V is TRBV27; D may be TRBD1 (6 bases). This material consisted of peripheral blood, taken on day 0 of AZD1222 vaccination. This clonotype originated in an adult in good health. This CDR3 is CASRGQSNTGELFF. The CDR3 DNA sequence: TGTGCCAGCAGAGGACAGAGTAACACCGGGGAGCTGTTTTTT.